Sequencing of this T cell receptor beta chain was carried out in a study of T cell changes during pregnancy in multiple sclerosis. V shed 7 bases, J shed 7 bases, and the junction held 10 bases outside the gene matches. Germline V gene lookup returns CDR1 MDHEN and CDR2 SYDVKM. The CDR3 spans 15 residues. Sequencing was performed with immunoSEQ multiplex PCR; in TCRdb, only in-frame clones are kept and a portion is missing. The sample holds about 40,000 clones, approximately 92% seen once. This chain uses TRBV28 with TRBJ2-1; 10 positions match TRBD1. The specimen comprised peripheral blood, sampled before pregnancy. This TCR derives from a female donor with multiple sclerosis, enrolled in a pregnancy study. The chain's CDR3 is CASNRGGTGDNEQFF. The CDR3, as DNA: TGTGCCAGCAATCGGGGGGGGACAGGGGATAATGAGCAGTTCTTC. The full variable domain, its missing parts supplied by reference TRBV28 and TRBJ2-1, is DVKVTQSSRYLVKRTGEKVFLECVQDMDHENMFWYRQDPGLGLRLIYFSYDVKMKEKGDIPEGYSVSREKKERFSLILESASTNQTSMYLCASNRGGTGDNEQFFGPGTRLTVL.